The present entry profiles one TCR beta chain with its context. Germline V CDR1 and CDR2: SNHLY, FYNNEI. The V gene lost 5 bases and the J gene lost 0 bases, with 5 bases spanning the gap. There are 13 residues in the CDR3. The data belong to a study of shared T cell receptors in the human thymus. Sequenced by immunoSEQ multiplex PCR; TCRdb stores in-frame clones only, minus some. The top ten hold under 0.01% of the sample, which has 600,000 or so clones, 87% seen once. These data are also associated with another study on human thymus T cells. That paper adds: The people who donated were healthy Finnish babies having corrective surgery for congenital heart defects. Resections obtained during corrective heart surgery supplied the thymus tissue. Related research found strongly overlapping thymic repertoires in unrelated individuals.

This clonotype was obtained from a boy under two years old with a congenital heart defect. This chain uses TRBV2 with TRBJ1-5; D call uncertain. Sequencing was done on a sample of thymocytes. CDR3 DNA: TGTGCCAGCAGTAACAATAGCAATCAGCCCCAGCATTTT. As protein: CASSNNSNQPQHF. Looking up the rest from reference TRBV2 and TRBJ1-5 gives the full variable domain: EPEVTQTPSHQVTQMGQEVILRCVPISNHLYFYWYRQILGQKVEFLVSFYNNEISEKSEIFDDQFSVERPDGSNFTLKIRSTKLEDSAMYFCASSNNSNQPQHFGDGTRLSIL.